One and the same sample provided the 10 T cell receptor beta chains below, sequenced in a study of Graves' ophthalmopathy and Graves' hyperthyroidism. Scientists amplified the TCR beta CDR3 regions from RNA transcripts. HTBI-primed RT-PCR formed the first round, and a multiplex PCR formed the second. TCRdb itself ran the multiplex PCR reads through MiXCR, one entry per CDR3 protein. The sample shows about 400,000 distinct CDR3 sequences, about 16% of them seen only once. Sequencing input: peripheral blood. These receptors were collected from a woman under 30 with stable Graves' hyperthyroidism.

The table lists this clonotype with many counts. CDR3 bases: TGTGCCAGCACTACTAGGGGGTTAGGTGGTTCCTACGAGCAGTACTTC. It is translated as CASTTRGLGGSYEQYF. The rearrangement joins TRBV6-1 to TRBJ2-7; possible D gene TRBD1, 6 bases. CDR1 MNHNS and CDR2 SASEGT come from the germline V gene. V shed 7 bases and J shed 1 base, with 20 bases lying between them. The CDR3 loop spans 16 amino acids.

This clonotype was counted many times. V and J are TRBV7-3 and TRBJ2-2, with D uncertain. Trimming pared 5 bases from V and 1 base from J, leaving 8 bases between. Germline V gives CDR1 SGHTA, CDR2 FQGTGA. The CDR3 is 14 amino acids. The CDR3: CASSVYQNTGELFF. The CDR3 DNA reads TGTGCCAGCAGCGTATACCAGAACACCGGGGAGCTGTTTTTT. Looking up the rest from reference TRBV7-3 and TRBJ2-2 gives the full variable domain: GAGVSQTPSNKVTEKGKYVELRCDPISGHTALYWYRQSLGQGPEFLIYFQGTGAADDSGLPNDRFFAVRPEGSVSTLKIQRTERGDSAVYLCASSVYQNTGELFFGEGSRLTVL.

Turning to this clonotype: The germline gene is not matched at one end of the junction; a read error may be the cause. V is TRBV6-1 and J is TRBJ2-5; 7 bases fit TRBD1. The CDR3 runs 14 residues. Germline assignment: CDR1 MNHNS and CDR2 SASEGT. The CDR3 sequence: CVSSQTGARETQYF. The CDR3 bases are TGTGTCAGCAGCCAAACAGGGGCGCGGGAGACCCAGTACTTC.

The CDR3: CAWAESFHETQYF. The CDR3 coding sequence is TGTGCCTGGGCCGAATCTTTCCACGAGACCCAGTACTTC. The V and J genes are TRBV30 and TRBJ2-5, with D unclear. The length of the CDR3 is 13 residues. Germline V gene lookup returns CDR1 GTSNPN and CDR2 SVGIG (reference sequence). The ends were cut back, 5 bases at V and 5 bases at J, with 15 bases in the middle.

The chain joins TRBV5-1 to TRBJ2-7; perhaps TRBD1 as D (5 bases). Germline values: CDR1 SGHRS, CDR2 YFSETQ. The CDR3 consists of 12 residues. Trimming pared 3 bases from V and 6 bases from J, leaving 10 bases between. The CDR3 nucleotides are TGCGCCAGCAGCTCAGGGAAGAGCGAGCAGTACTTC. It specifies CASSSGKSEQYF.

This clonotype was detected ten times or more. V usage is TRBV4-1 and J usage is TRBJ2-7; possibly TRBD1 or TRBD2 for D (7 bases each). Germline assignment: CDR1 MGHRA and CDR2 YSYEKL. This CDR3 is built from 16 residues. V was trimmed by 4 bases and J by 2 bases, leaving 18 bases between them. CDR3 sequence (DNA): TGCGCCAGCAGCCCCATGGCAGGGGGGGTCCCCTACGAGCAGTACTTC. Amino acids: CASSPMAGGVPYEQYF.

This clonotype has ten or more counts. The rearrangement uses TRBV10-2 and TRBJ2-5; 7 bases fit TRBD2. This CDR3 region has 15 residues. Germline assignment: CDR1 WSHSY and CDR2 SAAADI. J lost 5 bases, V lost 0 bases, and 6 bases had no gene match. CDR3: CASSESSPRGETQYF. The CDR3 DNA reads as TGCGCCAGCAGTGAGTCGAGTCCGCGGGGGGAGACCCAGTACTTC.

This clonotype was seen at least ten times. Here the CDR3 DNA reads TGCAGTGCTAGTAGGCAGCGGGGGGGCCGAGAGGAGACCCAGTACTTC. Amino acids: CSASRQRGGREETQYF. J is TRBJ2-5 and V is TRBV20-1, with 10 bases matching TRBD2. The CDR3 length is 16 residues. With V trimmed by 3 bases and J by 5 bases, 12 bases remained unmatched. Germline V gives CDR1 DFQATT, CDR2 SNEGSKA (reference sequence).

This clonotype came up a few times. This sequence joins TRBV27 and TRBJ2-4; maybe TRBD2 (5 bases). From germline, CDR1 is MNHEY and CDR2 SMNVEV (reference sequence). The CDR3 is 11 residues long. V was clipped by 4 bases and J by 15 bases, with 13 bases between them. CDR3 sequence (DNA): TGTGCCAGCAGTTCGCCGGGATATTGGTACTTC. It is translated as CASSSPGYWYF.

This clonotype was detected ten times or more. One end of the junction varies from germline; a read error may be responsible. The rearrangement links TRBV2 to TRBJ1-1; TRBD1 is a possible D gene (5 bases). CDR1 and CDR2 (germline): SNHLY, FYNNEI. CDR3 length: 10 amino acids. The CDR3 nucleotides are TGTGCCAGCAGTGCTCGGGACTTGTATTTT. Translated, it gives CASSARDLYF.